Each of the 3 T cell receptor beta chains below was sequenced from the same sample in a study of molecular identifiers for immune sequencing clone quantification. MiXCR, run by TCRdb on the PCR reads, gives a single entry per CDR3 protein. The sample shows 300,000 to 400,000 distinct CDR3 sequences, about a quarter of them seen only once. Sequencing input: naive CD8+ T cells from blood, with Jurkat cell RNA spiked in. Subset here: FACS-sorted CD8+CD4-CCR7+CD45RA+ naive T cells. These receptors were obtained from a human donor in good health. Some libraries in this study had Jurkat cell RNA spiked in.

This clonotype was seen more than once but under ten times. The chain joins TRBV27 to TRBJ1-1; tentative D call: TRBD1 (5 bases). The CDR3 is 13 residues long. Germline values: CDR1 MNHEY, CDR2 SMNVEV (reference sequence). V was trimmed by 3 bases and J by 6 bases, leaving 11 bases between them. CDR3 protein: CASSLRGIAEAFF. The CDR3 bases are TGTGCCAGCAGTTTGCGGGGGATCGCTGAAGCTTTCTTT.

This clonotype showed up many times. The chain uses TRBV7-6 and TRBJ1-1; D is perhaps TRBD1 (5 bases). V was trimmed by 5 bases and J by 1 base, leaving 11 bases between them. The CDR3 is 14 residues long. Germline lookup yields CDR1 SGHVS and CDR2 FNYEAQ. Here the CDR3 reads CASSPQGANTEAFF. The CDR3 nucleotides read TGTGCCAGCAGCCCTCAGGGTGCGAACACTGAAGCTTTCTTT. Full variable domain (rest looked up from reference TRBV7-6 and TRBJ1-1): GAGVSQSPRYKVTKRGQDVALRCDPISGHVSLYWYRQALGQGPEFLTYFNYEAQQDKSGLPNDRFSAERPEGSISTLTIQRTEQRDSAMYRCASSPQGANTEAFFGQGTRLTVV.

This clonotype was counted ten times or more. The V call is TRBV20-1, the J call TRBJ1-5; D gene uncertain. Germline CDR1 is DFQATT and CDR2 is SNEGSKA (reference sequence). Trimming removed 1 base at V and 0 bases at J, with 10 bases between. The CDR3 is 15 amino acids. The CDR3 reads CSARAVRSSNQPQHF. CDR3 bases: TGCAGTGCTAGAGCCGTCAGAAGTAGCAATCAGCCCCAGCATTTT.